One sample yielded the 7 T cell receptor beta chains listed below, sequenced in a study of neoadjuvant nivolumab and ipilimumab in lung cancer. Sequenced by immunoSEQ multiplex PCR; TCRdb stores in-frame clones only, minus some. The sample contains 2,000 or so clones, 85% to 90% of which appear only once. The starting material was adjacent normal lung tissue, obtained after neoadjuvant nivolumab, alone or with ipilimumab, at or shortly before surgery. The receptors shown here come from an adult with non-small cell lung cancer.

The V call is TRBV9, the J call TRBJ2-6; tentatively, D is TRBD1 (6 bases). The CDR3 has 16 residues. Trimming left V 3 bases short and J 1 base short, with 11 bases between. Germline lookup yields CDR1 SGDLS and CDR2 YYNGEE. The CDR3 DNA sequence: TGTGCCAGCAGCGCCACACAGGGATCTGGGGCCAACGTCCTGACTTTC. Its protein is CASSATQGSGANVLTF.

Only a few counts were recorded for this clone. This chain connects TRBV20-1 to TRBJ2-7; D is unresolved. Per germline, CDR1 DFQATT and CDR2 SNEGSKA (reference sequence). The CDR3 covers 11 residues. Between the trimmed V and J ends, which lost 3 bases and 6 bases, there was a span of 9 bases. The chain's CDR3 is CSASQVSEQYF. The CDR3 coding sequence is TGCAGTGCTAGTCAGGTTTCCGAGCAGTACTTC.

A single count supports this clone. This CDR3 reads CAISESDSYEQYF. As DNA, the CDR3 is TGTGCCATCAGTGAGTCAGACAGCTACGAGCAGTACTTC. V usage is TRBV10-3 and J usage is TRBJ2-7; tentatively, D is TRBD1 (5 bases). The CDR3 length is 13 residues. V dropped 0 bases and J dropped 3 bases, with 6 bases sitting between them. The V gene's germline CDR1 is ENHRY and CDR2 SYGVKD.

This clone was found a few times. The chain carries TRBV5-4 and TRBJ1-1; D not resolved. The V gene's germline CDR1 is SGHNT and CDR2 YYREEE (reference sequence). This CDR3 contains 15 residues. Trimming pared 4 bases from V and 1 base from J, leaving 14 bases between. CDR3 sequence: CASSPPHGANTEAFF. CDR3 coding DNA: TGTGCCAGCAGCCCCCCCCATGGAGCGAACACTGAAGCTTTCTTT.

This CDR3 is CASSGWTGGNTGELFF. Written as DNA, the CDR3 is TGTGCCAGCAGCGGATGGACAGGGGGTAACACCGGGGAGCTGTTTTTT. This chain joins TRBV5-4 and TRBJ2-2; 10 bases match TRBD1. Per the germline V gene, CDR1 is SGHNT and CDR2 is YYREEE (reference sequence). CDR3 length equals 16 residues. Trimming took 4 bases from V and 2 from J; bases not matched to a gene: 5.

The rearrangement joins TRBV5-6 to TRBJ2-7; 7 bases match TRBD1. The CDR3 has 13 amino acids. V dropped 0 bases and J dropped 3; count of bases not matched to a gene: 0. The germline gives CDR1 SGHDT, CDR2 YYEEEE. CDR3 region: CASSLDRGYEQYF. As DNA, the CDR3 is TGTGCCAGCAGCTTGGACAGGGGCTACGAGCAGTACTTC.

The chain couples TRBV28 to TRBJ1-1; 11 nucleotides agree with TRBD1. The CDR3 is 15 residues long. Per the germline V gene, CDR1 is MDHEN and CDR2 is SYDVKM. Trimming took 10 bases from V and 3 from J; bases not matched to a gene: 10. In DNA form, the CDR3 reads TGTGCCACCGGGACAGGGGGACTGAGGTACACTGAAGCTTTCTTT. Its translation: CATGTGGLRYTEAFF.